The 27 T cell receptor beta chains presented below share a single source sample, sequenced in a study of memory CD4+ T cells and cytomegalovirus serostatus. Libraries were prepared by immunoSEQ multiplex PCR; TCRdb keeps only in-frame clonotypes and omits some of them. The repertoire holds tens of thousands of clones, 75% to 80% seen once, with almost 0.9% in the top ten. The sort gate was single viable CD3+CD4+CD8-CD45RO+ cells for memory CD4+ T cells. Sequencing used memory CD4+ T cells from blood. These TCRs come from an adult in good health and CMV-seronegative.

V usage is TRBV30 and J usage is TRBJ2-1; TRBD1 agrees at 7 bases. The CDR3 extends over 15 amino acids. V shed 0 bases and J 4 bases; nucleotides not matched to a gene: 6. CDR1 is GTSNPN and CDR2 is SVGIG in the germline V gene (reference sequence). In DNA, the CDR3 is TGTGCCTGGAGTGTATTGAGGGGGCGATACAATGAGCAGTTCTTC. It specifies CAWSVLRGRYNEQFF.

CDR3 in DNA: TGTGCCAGCACCCTGGGGACTGAAGCTTTCTTT. It encodes CASTLGTEAFF. The gene calls are TRBV28 and TRBJ1-1; unclear D gene. CDR1 MDHEN and CDR2 SYDVKM come from the germline V gene. The V end lost 7 bases, the J end lost 5 bases, and 8 bases lay between the germline ends. The CDR3 is made up of 11 amino acids.

This clone came up once. This sequence joins TRBV10-3 and TRBJ1-4; maybe TRBD1 (6 bases). V lost 3 bases and J 4 bases, leaving 9 bases between the germline ends. The CDR3 loop spans 14 amino acids. CDR1 is ENHRY, CDR2 SYGVKD, per germline. In nucleotides, the CDR3 is TGTGCCATCAGTGAACAGGGCAGTAATGAAAAACTGTTTTTT. Translating gives CAISEQGSNEKLFF.

The rearrangement links TRBV6-5 to TRBJ2-7; D call uncertain. This CDR3 spans 14 amino acids. V was shortened by 2 bases and J by 2 bases, with 10 bases between the two germline ends. The V gene's germline CDR1 is MNHEY and CDR2 SVGAGI. Written as DNA, the CDR3 is TGTGCCAGCAGTTACCGCTGGTCCACCTACGAGCAGTACTTC. It codes for CASSYRWSTYEQYF.

The chain links TRBV4-2 to TRBJ2-2, with 10 bases identical to TRBD2. Germline V CDR1 and CDR2: LGHNA, YNFKEQ. V shed 1 base, J shed 6 bases, and the junction held 2 bases outside the gene matches. The CDR3 is 15 amino acids. CDR3 amino acids: CASSQASGRAGELFF. DNA of the CDR3: TGTGCCAGCAGCCAAGCGAGCGGGAGGGCCGGGGAGCTGTTTTTT.

The table lists this clone with a few counts. The chain employs TRBV5-1 and TRBJ1-5; D is uncertain. Germline lookup yields CDR1 SGHRS and CDR2 YFSETQ. The germline V and J ends were trimmed by 0 bases and 0 bases, with 10 bases remaining between them. This CDR3 region has 16 residues. The CDR3 DNA is TGCGCCAGCAGCTTGGATGGGTCAGTTAGCAATCAGCCCCAGCATTTT. It translates to CASSLDGSVSNQPQHF.

On this clone itself: The sample carries other DNA sequences with the same CDR3. The J gene is TRBJ2-7, the V gene TRBV29-1; TRBD1 matches 7 bases. This CDR3 contains 12 residues. Losses at the gene ends were 4 bases for V and 3 bases for J; bases not matched to a gene: 3. The V gene's germline CDR1 is SQVTM and CDR2 ANQGSEA. This CDR3 is CSVGTGVYEQYF. CDR3 sequence (DNA): TGCAGCGTTGGAACAGGGGTCTACGAGCAGTACTTC.

The chain has TRBV5-1 and TRBJ1-2, with D unresolved. Trimming cost V 3 bases and J 1 base, with 13 bases left between them. Looked up from germline, CDR1 is SGHRS and CDR2 is YFSETQ. The CDR3 has 15 amino acids. The CDR3 region is CASSSGEGVNYGYTF. CDR3 DNA: TGCGCCAGCAGCTCCGGGGAGGGAGTTAACTATGGCTACACCTTC.

V usage is TRBV5-8 and J usage is TRBJ2-7, with TRBD2 identical over 7 bases. The ends lost 5 bases at V and 2 bases at J; junction bases unmatched: 10. Germline CDR1 is SGHTS and CDR2 is YDEGEE. The length of the CDR3 is 15 residues. CDR3 DNA sequence: TGTGCCAGCAGACCCAGAGTGGCGGGAGCCTACGAGCAGTACTTC. Its protein product is CASRPRVAGAYEQYF.

The genes are TRBV5-4 and TRBJ2-1, with a possible D match to TRBD2 (5 bases). The V end lost 4 bases, the J end lost 4 bases, and 12 bases lay between the germline ends. The CDR3 consists of 14 residues. CDR1 and CDR2 (germline): SGHNT, YYREEE (reference sequence). The CDR3 loop is CASSQLGGYNEQFF. The CDR3 region has the DNA TGTGCCAGCAGCCAATTAGGCGGGTACAATGAGCAGTTCTTC.

The rearrangement links TRBV28 to TRBJ2-1; possibly TRBD2 for D (6 bases). The CDR3 is 16 amino acids. The V gene's germline CDR1 is MDHEN and CDR2 SYDVKM. Trimming removed 8 bases at V and 5 bases at J, with 22 bases between. This chain's CDR3 is CASYLRGGVKNNEQFF. The CDR3 nucleotides read TGTGCCAGCTACCTCAGAGGAGGGGTCAAGAACAATGAGCAGTTCTTC.

Only one count was recorded for this clone. The genes are TRBV19 and TRBJ1-5, with D possibly being TRBD1 (5 bases). The CDR3 spans 15 residues. Germline CDR1 LNHDA, CDR2 SQIVND (reference sequence). Trimming cost V 6 bases and J 7 bases, with 19 bases left between them. CDR3 sequence: CASSRPHQGIQPQHF. CDR3 coding DNA: TGTGCCAGTAGCAGGCCGCACCAGGGCATACAGCCCCAGCATTTT. Using reference TRBV19 and TRBJ1-5 for the parts outside the CDR3, the full variable domain is DGGITQSPKYLFRKEGQNVTLSCEQNLNHDAMYWYRQDPGQGLRLIYYSQIVNDFQKGDIAEGYSVSREKKESFPLTVTSAQKNPTAFYLCASSRPHQGIQPQHFGDGTRLSIL.

In this sample, this clone turned up a few times. The rearrangement uses TRBV20-1 and TRBJ1-1; no definite D call. The ends were cut back, 2 bases at V and 10 bases at J, with 11 bases in the middle. The CDR3 totals 11 residues. Germline V lookup: CDR1 DFQATT, CDR2 SNEGSKA (reference sequence). CDR3 loop: CSARLPVVAFF. CDR3 DNA sequence: TGCAGTGCTAGACTCCCGGTGGTAGCTTTCTTT.

Only a few counts were recorded for this clone. The chain carries TRBV5-4 and TRBJ2-5, with 10 bases identical to TRBD2. CDR3 length: 17 amino acids. V was clipped by 1 base and J by 2 bases; unmatched bases: 8. CDR1 is SGHNT and CDR2 is YYREEE in the germline V gene (reference sequence). The chain's CDR3 is CASSLSPSGGRQETQYF. In nucleotides, the CDR3 is TGTGCCAGCAGCTTGAGCCCTAGCGGGGGTCGGCAAGAGACCCAGTACTTC.

In its sample, this clone was seen a few times. V usage is TRBV12-5 and J usage is TRBJ2-1, with D maybe TRBD2 (6 bases). Looked up from germline, CDR1 is LGHNT and CDR2 is FRNRAP. V lost 7 bases to trimming and J lost 9 bases, with 13 bases between them. The CDR3 runs to 12 residues. The CDR3 spells CASALNGGEQFF. CDR3 coding DNA: TGTGCTAGTGCCCTAAACGGGGGTGAGCAGTTCTTC.

This clone was found a few times. As DNA, the CDR3 is TGTGCCAGCAACCTAGCTGGGGGAAAGTACGAGCAGTACTTC. Translation gives CASNLAGGKYEQYF. The J gene is TRBJ2-7, the V gene TRBV28; D assignment may be TRBD1 or TRBD2 (5 bases each). This CDR3 comprises 14 residues. The germline gives CDR1 MDHEN, CDR2 SYDVKM. The V end was cut by 7 bases, the J end by 4 bases, with 17 bases between.

V usage is TRBV7-9 and J usage is TRBJ1-4, with TRBD1 as a possible D gene (6 bases). Trimming shortened V by 3 bases and J by 5 bases, and 13 bases separated the two germline ends. Germline loops: CDR1 SEHNR, CDR2 FQNEAQ (reference sequence). There are 15 residues in the CDR3. The CDR3 region has the DNA TGTGCCAGCAGCTTTGGGACGGGACACAATGAAAAACTGTTTTTT. Encoded protein: CASSFGTGHNEKLFF.

The chain combines TRBV30 with TRBJ1-1; 8 bases agree with TRBD1. J lost 0 bases, V lost 5 bases, and 2 bases had no gene match. The CDR3 spans 13 residues. From germline, CDR1 is GTSNPN and CDR2 SVGIG (reference sequence). The CDR3 sequence is CAWGQGVNTEAFF. In DNA form, the CDR3 reads TGTGCCTGGGGACAGGGAGTGAACACTGAAGCTTTCTTT.

The chain carries TRBV28 and TRBJ1-2; unclear D gene. Trimming removed 1 base at V and 0 bases at J, with 0 bases between. This CDR3 spans 12 amino acids. Germline CDR1 is MDHEN and CDR2 is SYDVKM. CDR3 amino acids: CASSLSNYGYTF. CDR3 nucleotides: TGTGCCAGCAGTTTATCTAACTATGGCTACACCTTC.

The chain links TRBV6-1 to TRBJ1-3, with D hard to call. The CDR3 spans 15 residues. Germline V lookup: CDR1 MNHNS, CDR2 SASEGT. Trimming left V 6 bases short and J 1 base short, with 13 bases between. As DNA, the CDR3 is TGTGCCAGCAGACCGGGTCTCGTATCTGGAAACACCATATATTTT. Translated: CASRPGLVSGNTIYF.

This clone was observed a single time. The rearrangement joins TRBV7-9 to TRBJ2-3; D remains unclear. V lost 7 bases, J lost 0 bases, and 11 bases lay in between. CDR3 length: 14 residues. CDR1 and CDR2 (germline): SEHNR, FQNEAQ (reference sequence). The CDR3, as DNA: TGTGCCAGCAATCGGGCGGAAAGCACAGATACGCAGTATTTT. Protein: CASNRAESTDTQYF.

V is TRBV18 and J is TRBJ1-4; TRBD1 aligns across 9 bases. V lost 6 bases and J lost 8; bases outside the gene matches: 10. The CDR3 sequence is 15 residues long. Germline values: CDR1 KGHSH, CDR2 LQKENI. CDR3 loop: CASSPGTGSKEKLFF. CDR3 DNA sequence: TGTGCCAGCTCTCCCGGGACAGGGTCCAAGGAAAAACTGTTTTTT.

The CDR3 DNA reads as TGTGCCAGCAGACTACCGGGAAGGAGTCAGAACACCGGGGAGCTGTTTTTT. The encoded protein is CASRLPGRSQNTGELFF. The chain joins TRBV11-2 to TRBJ2-2; tentative D call: TRBD2 (5 bases). V dropped 6 bases and J dropped 1 base, with 18 bases sitting between them. Germline V gives CDR1 SGHAT, CDR2 FQNNGV. CDR3 length equals 17 residues.

The CDR3 bases are TGCGCCAGCAGCCAACCTACTAGCGGGAGGGGTCAAAATGAGCAGTTCTTC. Its protein is CASSQPTSGRGQNEQFF. The chain recombines TRBV4-1 with TRBJ2-1; 13 bases align to TRBD2. The CDR3 contains 17 residues. V shed 2 bases, J shed 7 bases, and the junction held 8 bases outside the gene matches. Germline lookup yields CDR1 MGHRA and CDR2 YSYEKL.

Many counts were recorded for this clone. The rearrangement links TRBV15 to TRBJ2-2, with no clear D. In germline, CDR1 is LNHNV, CDR2 YYDKDF (reference sequence). The V gene lost 0 bases and the J gene lost 8 bases, with 10 bases spanning the gap. There are 14 residues in the CDR3. CDR3 bases: TGTGCCACCAGCAGAGATACGGGTTCGGGGGAGCTGTTTTTT. It translates to CATSRDTGSGELFF.

The chain joins TRBV5-1 to TRBJ2-5; 10 bases map to TRBD2. V shed 4 bases, J shed 4 bases, and the junction held 4 bases outside the gene matches. CDR1 is SGHRS, CDR2 YFSETQ, per germline. The CDR3 runs 14 residues. The CDR3 region is CASSLAGVSETQYF. CDR3 sequence (DNA): TGCGCCAGCAGCCTAGCGGGAGTGTCAGAGACCCAGTACTTC.

The rearrangement links TRBV5-5 to TRBJ1-2; D gene ambiguous. This CDR3 region has 14 residues. The germline CDR1 and CDR2 sequences are SGHKS and YYEKEE (reference sequence). Between the trimmed V and J ends, which lost 3 bases and 4 bases, there was a span of 13 bases. The CDR3, as DNA: TGTGCCAGCAGCTCGGTAACAAGTTCCTATGGCTACACCTTC. Translating it yields CASSSVTSSYGYTF.